This is a list of T cell receptor beta chains from one sample in a study of T-cell reconstitution after alpha-beta-depleted transplantation in children. TCRdb ran MiXCR on the PCR reads and lists one entry per CDR3 protein. The sample contains around 370,000 distinct CDR3 sequences, around 15% of which appear only once. Sequences were derived from PBMCs, mostly from graft donor cells, sampled 360 days after TCRalphabeta/CD19-depleted stem cell transplant. The source of these receptors is a male patient between 2 and 10 years old who had a stem cell transplant for acute lymphoblastic leukemia, so the T cells may come from the graft donor. CDR3s include the opening cysteine and the closing phenylalanine or tryptophan. The D gene is left open where the match is weak. For some rows the clone size is stated as once, few or many, or as a class when expanded; others skip it.

TRBJ2-1 | 15 | few | TRBV20-1 | NA | TGCAGTGCTAGAGATCGCCGATCTCTGTACAATGAGCAGTTCTTC | CSARDRRSLYNEQFF
TRBJ2-1 | 14 | many | TRBV7-7 | NA | TGTGCTAGCAGCCCAGGGATCAGCTACAATGAGCAGTTCTTC | CASSPGISYNEQFF
TRBJ2-1 | 15 | few | TRBV20-1 | TRBD2 | TGCAGTGCTCTCAAACTAGCGGGATACCCCAATGAGCAGTTCTTC | CSALKLAGYPNEQFF
TRBJ1-6 | 16 | few | TRBV6-5 | NA | TGTGCCAGCAGTTTTCTTGCTGGGTCAGATAATTCACCCCTCCACTTT | CASSFLAGSDNSPLHF
TRBJ2-5 | 15 | NA | TRBV12-3/TRBV12-4 | TRBD2 | TGTGCCAGCAGTTTCCCATCAGCGGGAGGGGTGACCCAGTACTTC | CASSFPSAGGVTQYF
TRBJ2-7 | 14 | NA | TRBV28 | NA | TGTGCCAGCAGTTTGAGGTGGCCCGGGGGCGAGCAGTACTTC | CASSLRWPGGEQYF
TRBJ2-7 | 15 | many | TRBV2 | TRBD2 | TGTGCCAGCAGTGACGAGCTAGCGGGAGTCTACGAGCAGTACTTC | CASSDELAGVYEQYF
TRBJ2-1 | 16 | many | TRBV12-3/TRBV12-4 | NA | TGTGCCAGCAGCCCCTCTCAGGGCGACTCCTACAATGAGCAGTTCTTC | CASSPSQGDSYNEQFF
TRBJ2-1 | 13 | few | TRBV25-1 | NA | TGTGCCAGCAGTGGATCATACCCTGGGCAGCAGTTCTTC | CASSGSYPGQQFF
TRBJ2-5 | 16 | many | TRBV4-1 | NA | TGCGCCAGCAGCCAAGTTGTTACCGCCCATCAAGAGACCCAGTACTTC | CASSQVVTAHQETQYF
TRBJ1-5 | 16 | few | TRBV6-5 | NA | TGTGCCAGCAGTTGGCGAACACGGTATAGCAATCAGCCCCAGCATTTT | CASSWRTRYSNQPQHF
TRBJ2-5 | 13 | NA | TRBV12-5 | NA | TGTGCTAGTGGTTTACCTCGGGTTGAGACCCAGTACTTC | CASGLPRVETQYF
TRBJ2-5 | 17 | NA | TRBV29-1 | NA | TGCAGCGTTCAAAACCCCCAGGGGATTATCACTATCGAGACCCAGTACTTC | CSVQNPQGIITIETQYF
TRBJ1-4 | 14 | many | TRBV27 | NA | TGTGCCAGCAGTTTGACGGCGGGGAATGAAAAACTGTTTTTT | CASSLTAGNEKLFF
TRBJ2-7 | 14 | NA | TRBV4-3 | TRBD1 | TGCGCCAGCAGCCAAGAAGGGGGCCTGGGTGAGCAGTACTTC | CASSQEGGLGEQYF
TRBJ2-5 | 18 | NA | TRBV4-1 | TRBD2 | TGCGCCAGCAGCCAAAAGTTCGGGGGGAGGGCACTAGAGGAGACCCAGTACTTC | CASSQKFGGRALEETQYF
TRBJ2-7 | 14 | many | TRBV7-8 | NA | TGTGCCAGCAGCTTAAGGCGGCAGCAATACGAGCAGTACTTC | CASSLRRQQYEQYF
TRBJ2-7 | 12 | NA | TRBV12-3/TRBV12-4 | NA | TGTGCCAGCAGTTGGACTACCTACGAGCAGTACTTC | CASSWTTYEQYF
TRBJ1-1 | 17 | few | TRBV6-5 | NA | TGTGCCAGCCGTTCTTACTCCCAGGGGAACGGGTTGACTGAAGCTTTCTTT | CASRSYSQGNGLTEAFF
TRBJ2-7 | 15 | NA | TRBV19 | TRBD2 | TGTGCCAGTAGAGCCGGGACTAGCGGATTCTACGAGCAGTACTTC | CASRAGTSGFYEQYF
TRBJ2-1 | 14 | NA | TRBV7-2 | NA | TGTGCCAGCAGCTTAGGTGCGGAATACAATGAGCAGTTCTTC | CASSLGAEYNEQFF
TRBJ2-7 | 14 | many | TRBV25-1 | NA | TGTGCCAGCAGAGGAGCAGGGGCCCACTACGAGCAGTACTTC | CASRGAGAHYEQYF
TRBJ2-7 | 12 | many | TRBV29-1 | NA | TGCAGCGTCTCAGGGCCCTCCTACGAGCAGTACTTC | CSVSGPSYEQYF
TRBJ2-1 | 16 | few | TRBV5-1 | TRBD2 | TGCGCCAGCAGCTTCGGAGTAGCGGGGAACTACAATGAGCAGTTCTTC | CASSFGVAGNYNEQFF
TRBJ2-2 | 18 | NA | TRBV24-1 | NA | TGTGCCACCAGTGATTGGGGCCCACTCACACGGAACACCGGGGAGCTGTTTTTT | CATSDWGPLTRNTGELFF
TRBJ2-7 | 14 | few | TRBV4-3 | NA | TGCGCCAGCAGCCAGCGGACCCGCTACAGCGAGCAGTACTTC | CASSQRTRYSEQYF
TRBJ2-7 | 17 | many | TRBV28 | NA | TGTGCCAGCAGTTTAGACATCCGTACTAGCTTTGCGGACGAGCAGTACTTC | CASSLDIRTSFADEQYF